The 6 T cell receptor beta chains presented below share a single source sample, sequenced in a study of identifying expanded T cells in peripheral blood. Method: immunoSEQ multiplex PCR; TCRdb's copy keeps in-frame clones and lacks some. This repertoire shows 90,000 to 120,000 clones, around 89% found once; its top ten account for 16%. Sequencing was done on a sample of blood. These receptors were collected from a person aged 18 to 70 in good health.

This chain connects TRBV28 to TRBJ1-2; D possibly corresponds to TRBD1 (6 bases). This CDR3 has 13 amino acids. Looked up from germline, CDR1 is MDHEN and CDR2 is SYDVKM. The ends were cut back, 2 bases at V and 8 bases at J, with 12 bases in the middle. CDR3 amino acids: CASSLNRERGYTF. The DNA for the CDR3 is TGTGCCAGCAGTTTAAACAGGGAAAGGGGCTACACCTTC.

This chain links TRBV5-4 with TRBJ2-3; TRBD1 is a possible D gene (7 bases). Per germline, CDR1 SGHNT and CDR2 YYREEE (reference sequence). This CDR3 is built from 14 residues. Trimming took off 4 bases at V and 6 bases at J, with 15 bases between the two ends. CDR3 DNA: TGTGCCAGCAGCCAGGGGGGCCCATTGGATACGCAGTATTTT. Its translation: CASSQGGPLDTQYF. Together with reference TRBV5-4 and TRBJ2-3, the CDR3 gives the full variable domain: ETGVTQSPTHLIKTRGQQVTLRCSSQSGHNTVSWYQQALGQGPQFIFQYYREEENGRGNFPPRFSGLQFPNYSSELNVNALELDDSALYLCASSQGGPLDTQYFGPGTRLTVL.

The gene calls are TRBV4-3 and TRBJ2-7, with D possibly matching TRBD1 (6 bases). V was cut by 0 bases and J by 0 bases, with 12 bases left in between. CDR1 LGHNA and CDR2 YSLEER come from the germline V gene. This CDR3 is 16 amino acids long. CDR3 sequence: CASSQDYPGVSYEQYF. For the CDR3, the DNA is TGCGCCAGCAGCCAAGATTACCCAGGGGTCTCCTACGAGCAGTACTTC.

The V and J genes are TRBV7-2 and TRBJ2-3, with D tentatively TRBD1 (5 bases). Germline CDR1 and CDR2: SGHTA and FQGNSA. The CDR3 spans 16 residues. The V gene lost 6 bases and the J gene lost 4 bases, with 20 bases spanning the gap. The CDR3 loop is CASRRSGSRGADTQYF. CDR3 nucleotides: TGTGCCAGCAGGAGGTCAGGGTCCCGTGGCGCAGATACGCAGTATTTT.

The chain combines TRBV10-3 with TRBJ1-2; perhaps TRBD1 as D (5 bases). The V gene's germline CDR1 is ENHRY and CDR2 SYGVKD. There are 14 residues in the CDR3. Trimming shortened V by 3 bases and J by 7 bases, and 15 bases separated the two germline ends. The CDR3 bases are TGTGCCATCAGTGATGCCGGAGGGGCGGGTGGCTACACCTTC. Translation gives CAISDAGGAGGYTF.

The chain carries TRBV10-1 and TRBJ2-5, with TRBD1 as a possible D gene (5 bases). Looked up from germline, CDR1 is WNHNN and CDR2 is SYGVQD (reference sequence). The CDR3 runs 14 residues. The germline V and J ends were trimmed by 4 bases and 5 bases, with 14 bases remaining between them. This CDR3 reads CASSAQGSGETQYF. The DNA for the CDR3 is TGCGCCAGCAGTGCTCAGGGAAGTGGGGAGACCCAGTACTTC.